The rows below give T cell receptor beta chains drawn from one sample of a study of immune cell composition in non-small cell lung cancer. Produced via immunoSEQ multiplex PCR; TCRdb's table is partial and in-frame only. Altogether 5,600 or so clones are present, roughly 78% being singletons, with the ten largest covering about 7.3%. Sequenced: lung tumor tissue. Source of these receptors: a human donor with non-small cell lung cancer. Both conserved end residues are part of each CDR3. Each record gives: clone size, D gene, J gene, V gene, CDR3 DNA, CDR3 protein. D genes are given only for firm matches. The size of a clone is reported for some rows only, either as once, few or many, or as a class for expanded clones.

.,.,TRBJ1-6,TRBV6-4,TGTGCCAGCAGTGACTCTGGGGGCCATAATTCACCCCTCCACTTT,CASSDSGGHNSPLHF
.,.,TRBJ2-5,TRBV4-1,TGCGCCAGCAGCCAAGAAAGGAGGGAGACCCAGTACTTC,CASSQERRETQYF
.,TRBD1,TRBJ2-7,TRBV18,TGTGCCAGCTCCCGGGAAACAGGGGTCGAGCAGTACTTC,CASSRETGVEQYF
.,TRBD1,TRBJ1-5,TRBV2,TGTGCCAGCAGCCCCGAGTCAGGGGGCGGTCAGCCCCAGCATTTT,CASSPESGGGQPQHF
.,.,TRBJ2-7,TRBV27,TGTGCCAGCAGTCCCCACTACGTCAGGGGACCGTACGAGCAGTACTTC,CASSPHYVRGPYEQYF
once,.,TRBJ2-7,TRBV6-6,TGTGCCAGCAAAGCTGGTTCTGCGGACAGTACCTACGAGCAGTACTTC,CASKAGSADSTYEQYF
few,.,TRBJ2-7,TRBV4-1,TGCGCCAGCAGCCTCGGACCTAGCGACGAGCAGTACTTC,CASSLGPSDEQYF
once,.,TRBJ2-2,TRBV21-1,TGTGCCAGCAGCGGGGACAGGGCGAACACCGGGGAGCTGTTTTTT,CASSGDRANTGELFF
.,.,TRBJ2-5,TRBV9,TGTGCCAGCAGCGAGATGGGGGGGGGCCCGCGGGAGACCCAGTACTTC,CASSEMGGGPRETQYF
once,TRBD1,TRBJ2-7,TRBV6-1,TGTGCCAGCAGTCCTACCCGGACAGGGGGGGACTTC,CASSPTRTGGDF